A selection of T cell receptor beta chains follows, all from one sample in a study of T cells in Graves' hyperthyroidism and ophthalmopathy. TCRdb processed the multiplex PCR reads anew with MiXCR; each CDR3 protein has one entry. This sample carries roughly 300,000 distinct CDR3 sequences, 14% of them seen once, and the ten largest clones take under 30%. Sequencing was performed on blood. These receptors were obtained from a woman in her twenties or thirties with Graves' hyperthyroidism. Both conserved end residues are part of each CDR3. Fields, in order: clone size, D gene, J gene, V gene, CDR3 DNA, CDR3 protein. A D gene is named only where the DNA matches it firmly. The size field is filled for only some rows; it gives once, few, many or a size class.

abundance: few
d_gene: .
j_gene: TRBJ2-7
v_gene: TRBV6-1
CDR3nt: TGTGCCAGCAGCCAGGGTCCTTCCTACGAGCAGTACTTC
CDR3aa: CASSQGPSYEQYF

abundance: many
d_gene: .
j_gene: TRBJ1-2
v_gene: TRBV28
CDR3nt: TGTGCCAGCAGTTTCAGTCAGGGGTCCTATGGCTACACCTTC
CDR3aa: CASSFSQGSYGYTF

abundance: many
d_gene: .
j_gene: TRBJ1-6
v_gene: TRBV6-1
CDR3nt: TGTGCCAGCAGTGAACAAAATTCACCCCTCCACTTT
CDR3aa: CASSEQNSPLHF

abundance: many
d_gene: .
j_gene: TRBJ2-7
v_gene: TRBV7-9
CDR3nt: TGTGCCAGCAGCCCCCCGTCGAGCGCCTACGAGCAGTACTTC
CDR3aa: CASSPPSSAYEQYF

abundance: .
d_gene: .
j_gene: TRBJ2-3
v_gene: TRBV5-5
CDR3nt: TGTGCCAGCAGCTTGTATGGGGGTTCAGATACGCAGTATTTT
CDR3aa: CASSLYGGSDTQYF

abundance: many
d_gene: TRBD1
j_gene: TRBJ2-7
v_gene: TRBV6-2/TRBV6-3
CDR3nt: TGTGCCAGCACCCCAGCCGGGACAGGGTACGAGCAGTACTTC
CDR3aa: CASTPAGTGYEQYF

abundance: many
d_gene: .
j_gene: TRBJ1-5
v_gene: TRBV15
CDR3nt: TGTGCCACCAGCAGAGGTGGGAGGGAGAGGGGTAATCAGCCCCAGCATTTT
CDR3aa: CATSRGGRERGNQPQHF

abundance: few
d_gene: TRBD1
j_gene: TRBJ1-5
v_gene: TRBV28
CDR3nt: TGTGCCAGCAGGCCGACAGGGTTCAATCAGCCCCAGCATTTT
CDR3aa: CASRPTGFNQPQHF

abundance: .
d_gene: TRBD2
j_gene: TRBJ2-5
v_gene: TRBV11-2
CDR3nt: TGTGCCAGCAGCTCGCTAGCGGGAGTTCAAGAGACCCAGTACTTC
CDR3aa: CASSSLAGVQETQYF

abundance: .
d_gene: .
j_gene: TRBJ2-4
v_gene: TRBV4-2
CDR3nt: TGTGCCAGCAGCCAAGATGTGGGAGCATCCAAAAACATTCAGTACTTC
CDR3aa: CASSQDVGASKNIQYF

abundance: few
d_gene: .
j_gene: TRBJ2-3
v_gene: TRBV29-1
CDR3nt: TGCAGCGTTGAGGGGACACCTACTAGCACAGATACGCAGTATTTT
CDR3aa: CSVEGTPTSTDTQYF

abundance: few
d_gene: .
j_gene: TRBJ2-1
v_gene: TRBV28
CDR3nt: TGTGCCAGCAGTTTTCAGGGCTGGGTAGGTGAGCAGTTCTTC
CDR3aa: CASSFQGWVGEQFF

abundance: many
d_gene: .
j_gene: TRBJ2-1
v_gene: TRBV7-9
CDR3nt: TGTGCCAGCAGCCAAGATAAGATTGAGCAGTTCTTC
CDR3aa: CASSQDKIEQFF

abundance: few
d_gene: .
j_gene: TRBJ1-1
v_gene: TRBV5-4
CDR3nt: TGTGCCAGCAGCTTGGAGGGCGGAAGGAACACTGAAGCTTTCTTT
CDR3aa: CASSLEGGRNTEAFF

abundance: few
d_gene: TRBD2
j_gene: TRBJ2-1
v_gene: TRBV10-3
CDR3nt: TGTGCCATCAGTGGGTTCGAGGGACTATTAGGGTCCTACAATGAGCAGTTCTTC
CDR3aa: CAISGFEGLLGSYNEQFF

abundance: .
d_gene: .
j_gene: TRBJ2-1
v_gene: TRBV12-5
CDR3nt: TGTGCTAGTGGTTTGGTACGGTCGGGGCAGCTATCGGTAAACGATGAGCAGTTCTTC
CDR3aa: CASGLVRSGQLSVNDEQFF

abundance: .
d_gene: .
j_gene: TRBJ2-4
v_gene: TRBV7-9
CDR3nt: TGTGCCAGCAGCTTAGCGCAGAGGGCCGACATTCAGTACTTC
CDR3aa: CASSLAQRADIQYF

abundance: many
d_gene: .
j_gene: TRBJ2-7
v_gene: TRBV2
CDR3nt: TGTGCCAGCAGTGAAACCCCCCTGGGGCGAACCTACGAGCAGTACTTC
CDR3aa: CASSETPLGRTYEQYF

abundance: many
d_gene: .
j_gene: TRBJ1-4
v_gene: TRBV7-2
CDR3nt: TGTGCCAGCAGCTTTGCCGGAAAACTGTTTTTT
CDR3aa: CASSFAGKLFF

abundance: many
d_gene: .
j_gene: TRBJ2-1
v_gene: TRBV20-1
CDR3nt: TGCAGTGCCAGGCTGGGGACGGTCGGCTTCTACAATGAGCAGTTCTTC
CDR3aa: CSARLGTVGFYNEQFF

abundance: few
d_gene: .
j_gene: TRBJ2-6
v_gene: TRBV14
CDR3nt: TGTGCCAGCAGCCAACGCAGGGCCTTCTCTTCTGGGGCCAACGTCCTGACTTTC
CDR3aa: CASSQRRAFSSGANVLTF

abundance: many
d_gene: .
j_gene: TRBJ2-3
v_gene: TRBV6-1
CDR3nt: TGTGCCAGCAGTTCTGGCGGGCCCACAGATACGCAGTATTTT
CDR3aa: CASSSGGPTDTQYF

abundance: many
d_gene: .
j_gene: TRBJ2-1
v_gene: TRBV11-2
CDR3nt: TGTGCCAGCAGCTTAGTGCTGAATGAGCAGTTCTTC
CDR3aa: CASSLVLNEQFF

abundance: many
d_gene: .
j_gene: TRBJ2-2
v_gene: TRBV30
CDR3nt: TGTGCCTGGAGTTGGGGGGCGGGCACCGGGGAGCTGTTTTTT
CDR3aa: CAWSWGAGTGELFF

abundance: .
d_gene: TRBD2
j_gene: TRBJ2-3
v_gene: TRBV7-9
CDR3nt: TGTGCCAGCAGCTCCACTAGCGGCAAAAGCACAGATACGCAGTATTTT
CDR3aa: CASSSTSGKSTDTQYF